The 13 T cell receptor beta chains reported below all come from one sample, sequenced in a study of identical twins. Each CDR3 protein gets one entry after TCRdb re-called the 5' RACE reads with MiXCR. Here the sample spans more than 400,000 distinct CDR3 sequences, around 15% being singletons. The same data also contributed to another study, on yellow fever vaccine responses in identical twins.

Sequenced: CD4+ T cells sorted from blood. The receptors were sampled from a woman aged 18 to 35 in good health.

As DNA, the CDR3 is TGTGCCAGCAGCTTGGAGGGAGGGGGACAGGGATCAGATACGCAGTATTTT. Amino acids: CASSLEGGGQGSDTQYF. The chain is built from TRBV5-6 and TRBJ2-3; TRBD1 aligns across 9 bases. CDR1 and CDR2 (germline): SGHDT, YYEEEE. The CDR3 sequence is 17 residues long. After removal of 0 bases from V and 4 bases from J, the junction contained 9 bases not matched to a gene.

This clonotype came up a few times. The V gene is TRBV9, the J gene TRBJ1-2; 7 bases fit TRBD1. The V segment lost 1 base and the J segment 2 bases; nucleotides outside the gene matches: 5. There are 15 residues in the CDR3. The V gene's germline CDR1 is SGDLS and CDR2 YYNGEE. The CDR3 DNA follows: TGTGCCAGCAGCGTATGGGAGGGGGCGAACTATGGCTACACCTTC. Protein product: CASSVWEGANYGYTF.

V usage is TRBV7-2 and J usage is TRBJ2-7; TRBD2 agrees at 9 bases. The CDR3 extends over 15 amino acids. Germline CDR1 is SGHTA and CDR2 is FQGNSA. With V trimmed by 5 bases and J by 4 bases, 9 bases remained unmatched. CDR3 amino acids: CASSPKTSGKYEQYF. As DNA, the CDR3 is TGTGCCAGCAGCCCCAAGACTAGCGGAAAATACGAGCAGTACTTC.

The rearrangement links TRBV5-5 to TRBJ2-5; D uncertain. CDR3 length equals 13 residues. In germline, CDR1 is SGHKS, CDR2 YYEKEE (reference sequence). V was pared by 2 bases and J by 4 bases, with 9 bases between. CDR3 in DNA: TGTGCCAGCAGCTTTTATAGTGTAGAGACCCAGTACTTC. Encoded protein: CASSFYSVETQYF.

As for this clonotype: One base away lies a much larger clone, so this may be a sequencing read error. The gene calls are TRBV5-1 and TRBJ2-1, with a possible D match to TRBD2 (6 bases). Looked up from germline, CDR1 is SGHRS and CDR2 is YFSETQ. The V end was cut by 0 bases, the J end by 7 bases, with 11 bases between. The CDR3 is 14 amino acids. DNA of the CDR3: TGCGCCAGCAGCTTGGGACGTGGGGGGAATGAGCAGTTCTTC. This encodes CASSLGRGGNEQFF.

This clonotype showed up just a few times. The chain combines TRBV5-1 with TRBJ2-5; 13 bases are a match to TRBD2. Germline-derived CDR1 and CDR2 are SGHRS and YFSETQ. V gave up 4 bases and J gave up 0 bases; unmatched junction bases: 12. This CDR3 is 19 amino acids long. The CDR3 loop is CASSSPPGLAGSNQETQYF. The CDR3 bases are TGCGCCAGCAGCAGTCCTCCGGGACTAGCGGGGTCCAACCAAGAGACCCAGTACTTC.

J is TRBJ2-1 and V is TRBV3-1; 7 bases map to TRBD1. The germline V gene encodes CDR1 LGHDT and CDR2 YNNKEL (reference sequence). J gave up 12 bases and V 5 bases, and 10 bases lay outside the gene matches. This CDR3 region has 13 residues. The CDR3 here is CASSRDRLGGQFF. DNA for the CDR3: TGTGCCAGCAGCAGGGACAGACTTGGGGGGCAGTTCTTC.

As concerns this clonotype: Relative to the germline gene, one junction end is altered; a read error may explain this. V usage is TRBV12-3 or TRBV12-4 and J usage is TRBJ2-7; D perhaps matches TRBD1 (6 bases). The length of the CDR3 is 11 residues. DNA for the CDR3: TGTGCCAGCAGCGTTAGTGGACAGCCTGTTTTC. It specifies CASSVSGQPVF.

The chain employs TRBV5-1 and TRBJ2-6; D may be TRBD1 (6 bases). Trimming shortened V by 4 bases and J by 2 bases, and 10 bases separated the two germline ends. The germline V gene encodes CDR1 SGHRS and CDR2 YFSETQ. CDR3 size: 15 residues. The DNA for the CDR3 is TGCGCCAGCAGCCCGAACAGGGCTGGGGCCAACGTCCTGACTTTC. This sequence encodes CASSPNRAGANVLTF.

The chain links TRBV20-1 to TRBJ2-3; no firm D call. This CDR3 is 14 amino acids long. The germline V and J ends were trimmed by 1 base and 2 bases, with 10 bases remaining between them. CDR1 DFQATT and CDR2 SNEGSKA come from the germline V gene (reference sequence). This chain's CDR3 is CSARVVGATDTQYF. As DNA, the CDR3 is TGCAGTGCTAGAGTGGTGGGTGCCACAGATACGCAGTATTTT.

This clonotype was counted a few times. This chain uses TRBV5-1 with TRBJ2-2; 8 nucleotides match TRBD1. The CDR3 spans 15 residues. J lost 4 bases, V lost 3 bases, and 5 bases had no gene match. Germline CDR1 SGHRS, CDR2 YFSETQ. CDR3 protein: CASSYRTGPTGELFF. In nucleotides, the CDR3 is TGCGCCAGCAGCTACCGGACAGGGCCCACCGGGGAGCTGTTTTTT.

This clonotype was seen more than once but under ten times. The V call is TRBV7-9, the J call TRBJ2-3; D possibly matches TRBD1 or TRBD2 (6 bases each). In germline, CDR1 is SEHNR, CDR2 FQNEAQ (reference sequence). Trimming left V 5 bases short and J 5 bases short, with 20 bases between. The CDR3 runs to 16 residues. CDR3 region: CASSVQLTGAGDTQYF. The CDR3 DNA follows: TGTGCCAGCAGCGTACAGCTTACGGGGGCCGGAGATACGCAGTATTTT.

The chain employs TRBV5-1 and TRBJ2-5, with 12 bases lining up with TRBD1. This CDR3 spans 15 amino acids. With V trimmed by 1 base and J by 5 bases, 3 bases remained unmatched. Germline loops: CDR1 SGHRS, CDR2 YFSETQ. The CDR3 here is CASSLQGQGAETQYF. The CDR3 DNA is TGCGCCAGCAGCTTGCAGGGACAGGGGGCTGAGACCCAGTACTTC.